The 5 T cell receptor beta chains presented below share a single source sample, sequenced in a study of T cells in tuberculosis. Assay used: immunoSEQ multiplex PCR; TCRdb lists only in-frame clones, some missing. This sample has some 30,000 clones; roughly nine tenths occur once, and the top ten carry roughly 5.4%. Time point indicated: new active TB diagnosis, blood taken before or within 7 days of starting treatment. Material: PBMCs, obtained at tuberculosis diagnosis. These receptors all come from an adult with tuberculosis.

This chain connects TRBV6-5 to TRBJ2-7; 8 bases agree with TRBD2. There are 14 residues in the CDR3. J lost 2 bases, V lost 5 bases, and 5 bases had no gene match. Germline V gives CDR1 MNHEY, CDR2 SVGAGI. The CDR3 is CASSPGGLAYEQYF. CDR3 sequence (DNA): TGTGCCAGCAGTCCCGGGGGACTAGCCTACGAGCAGTACTTC.

V is TRBV30 and J is TRBJ1-5; D possibly corresponds to TRBD1 (6 bases). CDR3 length: 14 amino acids. Germline values: CDR1 GTSNPN, CDR2 SVGIG (reference sequence). Trimming took off 0 bases at V and 9 bases at J, with 15 bases between the two ends. CDR3 DNA: TGTGCCTGGAGTGTACAGGGCGTGGTGATGCCCCAGCATTTT. Its translation: CAWSVQGVVMPQHF. The complete variable domain, with remaining parts taken from reference TRBV30 and TRBJ1-5, reads SQTIHQWPATLVQPVGSPLSLECTVEGTSNPNLYWYRQAAGRGLQLLFYSVGIGQISSEVPQNLSASRPQDRQFILSSKKLLLSDSGFYLCAWSVQGVVMPQHFGDGTRLSIL.

The chain combines TRBV6-5 with TRBJ2-5; TRBD2 is a possible D gene (7 bases). Germline loops: CDR1 MNHEY, CDR2 SVGAGI. Trimming removed 0 bases from V and 5 bases from J, with 16 bases in between. The CDR3 length is 16 residues. CDR3 region: CASSYSAGGRFETQYF. In nucleotides, the CDR3 is TGTGCCAGCAGTTACTCGGCCGGGGGGCGTTTTGAGACCCAGTACTTC.

The rearrangement joins TRBV5-1 to TRBJ2-1, with D possibly being TRBD1 (6 bases). This CDR3 comprises 15 residues. Trimming shortened V by 5 bases and J by 0 bases, and 12 bases separated the two germline ends. CDR1 is SGHRS and CDR2 is YFSETQ in the germline V gene. The CDR3 DNA reads as TGCGCCAGCAGATCGGTGGGGGCCTCCTACAATGAGCAGTTCTTC. As protein: CASRSVGASYNEQFF.

This clone was counted only a few times. The chain employs TRBV6-5 and TRBJ2-1; possible D gene TRBD2, 6 bases. This CDR3 contains 15 residues. Looked up from germline, CDR1 is MNHEY and CDR2 is SVGAGI. With 5 bases removed from V and 7 bases from J, the gap between germline ends came to 18 bases. The CDR3 sequence: CASSPQIAGLNEQFF. The CDR3 DNA is TGTGCCAGCAGTCCCCAGATCGCGGGGCTGAATGAGCAGTTCTTC.